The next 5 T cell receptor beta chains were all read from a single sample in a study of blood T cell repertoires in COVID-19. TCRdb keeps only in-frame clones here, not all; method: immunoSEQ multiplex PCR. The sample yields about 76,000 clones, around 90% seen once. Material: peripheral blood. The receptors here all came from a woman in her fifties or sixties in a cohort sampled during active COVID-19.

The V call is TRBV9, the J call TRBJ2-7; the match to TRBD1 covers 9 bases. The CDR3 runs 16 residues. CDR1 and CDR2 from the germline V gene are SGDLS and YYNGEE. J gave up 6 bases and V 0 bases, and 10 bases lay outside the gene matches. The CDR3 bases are TGTGCCAGCAGCGTAGCCTGGACAGGGGAAAGGGGCGAGCAGTACTTC. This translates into CASSVAWTGERGEQYF. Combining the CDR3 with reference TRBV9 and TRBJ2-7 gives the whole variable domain DSGVTQTPKHLITATGQRVTLRCSPRSGDLSVYWYQQSLDQGLQFLIQYYNGEERAKGNILERFSAQQFPDLHSELNLSSLELGDSALYFCASSVAWTGERGEQYFGPGTRLTVT.

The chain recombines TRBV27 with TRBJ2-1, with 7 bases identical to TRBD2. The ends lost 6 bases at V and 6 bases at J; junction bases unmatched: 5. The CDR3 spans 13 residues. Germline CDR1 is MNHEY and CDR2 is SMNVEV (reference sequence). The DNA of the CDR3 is TGTGCCAGCAGCCAAAGACTAGCCAATGAGCAGTTCTTC. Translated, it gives CASSQRLANEQFF.

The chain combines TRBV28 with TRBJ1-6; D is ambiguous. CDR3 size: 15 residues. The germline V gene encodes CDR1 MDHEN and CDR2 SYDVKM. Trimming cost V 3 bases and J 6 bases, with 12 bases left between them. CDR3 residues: CASSLGPSFNSPLHF. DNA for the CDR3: TGTGCCAGCAGTTTGGGCCCCTCTTTTAATTCACCCCTCCACTTT. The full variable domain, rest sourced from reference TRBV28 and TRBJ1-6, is DVKVTQSSRYLVKRTGEKVFLECVQDMDHENMFWYRQDPGLGLRLIYFSYDVKMKEKGDIPEGYSVSREKKERFSLILESASTNQTSMYLCASSLGPSFNSPLHFGNGTRLTVT.

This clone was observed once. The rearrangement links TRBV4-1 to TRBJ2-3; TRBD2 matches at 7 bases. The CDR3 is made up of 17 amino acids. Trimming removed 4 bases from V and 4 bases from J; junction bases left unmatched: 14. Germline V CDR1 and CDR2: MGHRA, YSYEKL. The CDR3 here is CASSPLWSAGEADTQYF. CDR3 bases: TGCGCCAGCAGCCCCCTTTGGTCGGCGGGAGAAGCAGATACGCAGTATTTT.

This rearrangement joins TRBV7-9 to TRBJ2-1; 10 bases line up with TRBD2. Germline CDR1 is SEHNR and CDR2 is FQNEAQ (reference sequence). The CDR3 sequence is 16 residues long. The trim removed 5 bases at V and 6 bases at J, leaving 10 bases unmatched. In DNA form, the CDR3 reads TGTGCCAGCAGCCCTCGGACTAGCGGATTACCCAATGAGCAGTTCTTC. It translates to CASSPRTSGLPNEQFF.